The source of this T cell receptor (beta chain) is a study of regulatory T cells in long-lasting Graves disease. This clonotype was counted only a few times. Building the TCR beta libraries relied on iRepertoire HTBI primers, and CDR3 regions underwent Arm-PCR. Using its own MiXCR run on the multiplex PCR reads, TCRdb lists one record per CDR3 protein. There are about 530,000 distinct CDR3 sequences in the sample; about 16% occur only once, and about 25% lies in the top ten. The CDR3 is made up of 16 amino acids. V lost 7 bases, J lost 10 bases, and 13 bases stayed unmatched. Germline lookup yields CDR1 LNHDA and CDR2 SQIVND (reference sequence). Regarding time point: newly diagnosed GD, antithyroid drugs for less than 3 months. With RNA extracted from PBMCs as input, the TCR library was made. This same sample was also part of a study on T cells in Graves' hyperthyroidism and ophthalmopathy.

This material consisted of peripheral blood mononuclear cells (PBMCs), taken at new diagnosis, from a patient treated with antithyroid drugs. The chain has TRBV19 and TRBJ2-1; 13 bases fit TRBD2. The sequence derives from a woman in her forties or fifties with Graves disease. The CDR3 loop is CASTTSGGAVVHEQFF. The CDR3 bases are TGTGCCAGTACAACTAGCGGGGGGGCCGTAGTCCACGAGCAGTTCTTC.